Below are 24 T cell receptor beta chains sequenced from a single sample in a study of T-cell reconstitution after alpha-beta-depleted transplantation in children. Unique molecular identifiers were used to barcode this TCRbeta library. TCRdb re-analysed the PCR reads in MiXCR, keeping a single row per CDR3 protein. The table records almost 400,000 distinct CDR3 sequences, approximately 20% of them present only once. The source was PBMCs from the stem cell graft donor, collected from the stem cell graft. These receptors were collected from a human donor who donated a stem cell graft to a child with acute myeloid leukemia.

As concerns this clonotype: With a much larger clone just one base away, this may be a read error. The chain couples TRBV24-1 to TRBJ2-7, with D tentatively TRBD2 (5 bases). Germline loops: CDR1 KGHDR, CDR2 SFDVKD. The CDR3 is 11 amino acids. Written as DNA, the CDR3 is TGTGCCACCAGCCAAGGTGGGGAGCAGAACTTC. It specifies CATSQGGEQNF.

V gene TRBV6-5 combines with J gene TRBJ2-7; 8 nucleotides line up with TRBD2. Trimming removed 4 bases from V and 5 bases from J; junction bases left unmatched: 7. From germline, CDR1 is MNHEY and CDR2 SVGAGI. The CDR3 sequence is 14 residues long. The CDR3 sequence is CASSSLREAHEQYF. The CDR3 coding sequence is TGTGCCAGCAGTTCTTTGCGGGAGGCCCACGAGCAGTACTTC.

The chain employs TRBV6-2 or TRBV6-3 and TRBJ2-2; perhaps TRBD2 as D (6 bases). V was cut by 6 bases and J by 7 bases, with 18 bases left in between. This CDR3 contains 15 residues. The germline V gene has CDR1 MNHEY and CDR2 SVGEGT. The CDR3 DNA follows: TGTGCCAGCAGGGAGCGTCGACTAGTCAGCGGGGAGCTGTTTTTT. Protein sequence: CASRERRLVSGELFF.

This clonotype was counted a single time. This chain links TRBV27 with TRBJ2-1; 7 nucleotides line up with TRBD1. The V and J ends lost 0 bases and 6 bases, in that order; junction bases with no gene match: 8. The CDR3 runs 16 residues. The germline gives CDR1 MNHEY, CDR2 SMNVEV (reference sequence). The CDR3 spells CASSLSTGLRGNEQFF. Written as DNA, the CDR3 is TGTGCCAGCAGTTTATCGACAGGGTTGAGAGGCAATGAGCAGTTCTTC.

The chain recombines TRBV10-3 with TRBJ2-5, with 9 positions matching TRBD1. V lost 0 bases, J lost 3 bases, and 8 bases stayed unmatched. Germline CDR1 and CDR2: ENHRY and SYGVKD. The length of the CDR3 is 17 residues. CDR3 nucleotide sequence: TGTGCCATCAGTGAGTCGACTCGACAGGGGGGAGAAGAGACCCAGTACTTC. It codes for CAISESTRQGGEETQYF.

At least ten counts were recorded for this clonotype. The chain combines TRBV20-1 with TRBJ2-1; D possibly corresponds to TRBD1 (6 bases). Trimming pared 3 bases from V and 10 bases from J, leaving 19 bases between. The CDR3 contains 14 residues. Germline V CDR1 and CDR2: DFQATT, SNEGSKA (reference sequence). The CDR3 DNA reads TGCAGTGCTAGGAACGCGGACCTAGGGGGAGAGCAGTTCTTC. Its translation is CSARNADLGGEQFF.

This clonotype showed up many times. The CDR3 nucleotides are TGCAGCGTTGAAGGACAGGGTCCTGGGGAGCTGTTTTTT. Residues: CSVEGQGPGELFF. The chain couples TRBV29-1 to TRBJ2-2; 7 bases are a match to TRBD1. This CDR3 contains 13 residues. Germline CDR1 SQVTM, CDR2 ANQGSEA. Trimming removed 1 base from V and 8 bases from J; junction bases left unmatched: 4.

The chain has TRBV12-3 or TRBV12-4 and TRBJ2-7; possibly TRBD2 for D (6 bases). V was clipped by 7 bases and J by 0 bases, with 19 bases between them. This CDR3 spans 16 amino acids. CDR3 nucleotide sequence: TGTGCCAGCACTCCCCGGCGGGCTAGCGACTCCTACGAGCAGTACTTC. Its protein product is CASTPRRASDSYEQYF.

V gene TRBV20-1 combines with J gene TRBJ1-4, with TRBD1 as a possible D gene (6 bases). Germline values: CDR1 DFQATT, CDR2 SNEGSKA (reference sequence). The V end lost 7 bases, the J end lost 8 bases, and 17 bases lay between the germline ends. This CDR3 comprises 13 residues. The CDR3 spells CSGLSGDGEKLFF. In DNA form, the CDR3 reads TGCAGTGGGTTGTCAGGGGATGGGGAAAAACTGTTTTTT.

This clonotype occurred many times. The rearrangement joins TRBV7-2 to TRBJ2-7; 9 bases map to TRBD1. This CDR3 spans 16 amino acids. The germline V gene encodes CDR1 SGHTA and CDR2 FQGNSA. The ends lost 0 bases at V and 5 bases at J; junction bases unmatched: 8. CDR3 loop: CASSLAIGTGLHEQYF. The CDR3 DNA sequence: TGTGCCAGCAGCTTAGCGATCGGGACAGGGCTCCACGAGCAGTACTTC.

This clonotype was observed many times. The CDR3 sequence is CSAIGSGETQYF. In nucleotides, the CDR3 is TGCAGTGCTATCGGGTCTGGCGAGACCCAGTACTTC. The rearrangement links TRBV20-1 to TRBJ2-5; unclear D gene. V was cut by 4 bases and J by 5 bases, with 11 bases left in between. In germline, CDR1 is DFQATT, CDR2 SNEGSKA (reference sequence). This CDR3 is 12 amino acids long.

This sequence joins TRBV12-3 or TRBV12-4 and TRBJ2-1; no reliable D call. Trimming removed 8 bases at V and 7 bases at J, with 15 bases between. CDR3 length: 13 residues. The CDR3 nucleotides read TGTGCCAGCGCCCCAGTAGACTGGAATGAGCAGTTCTTC. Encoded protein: CASAPVDWNEQFF.

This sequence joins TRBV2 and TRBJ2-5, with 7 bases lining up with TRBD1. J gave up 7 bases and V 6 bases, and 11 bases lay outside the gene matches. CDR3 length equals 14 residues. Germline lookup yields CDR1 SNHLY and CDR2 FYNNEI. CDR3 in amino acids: CASRTDSPGGTQYF. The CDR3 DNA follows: TGTGCCAGCAGAACCGACTCACCAGGGGGGACCCAGTACTTC.

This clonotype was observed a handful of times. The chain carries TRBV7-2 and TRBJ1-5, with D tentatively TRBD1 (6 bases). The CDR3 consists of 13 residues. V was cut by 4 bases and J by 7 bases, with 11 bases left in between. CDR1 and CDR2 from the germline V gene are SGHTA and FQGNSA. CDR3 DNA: TGTGCCAGCAGCTGGGGGGCCAGGCAGCCCCAGCATTTT. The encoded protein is CASSWGARQPQHF.

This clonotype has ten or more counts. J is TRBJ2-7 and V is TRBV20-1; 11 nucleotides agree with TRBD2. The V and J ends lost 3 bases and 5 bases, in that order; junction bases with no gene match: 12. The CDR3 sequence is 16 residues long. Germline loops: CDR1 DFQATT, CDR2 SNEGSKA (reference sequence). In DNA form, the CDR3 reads TGCAGTGCTAGTTCTAGCGGGGGGAGGGCGAGAAACGAGCAGTACTTC. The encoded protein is CSASSSGGRARNEQYF.

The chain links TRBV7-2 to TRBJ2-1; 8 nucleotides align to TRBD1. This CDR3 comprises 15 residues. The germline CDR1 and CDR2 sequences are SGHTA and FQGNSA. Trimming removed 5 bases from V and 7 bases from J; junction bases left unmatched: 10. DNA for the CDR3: TGTGCCAGCAGCCCAAGACAGGGGTCATGGAATGAGCAGTTCTTC. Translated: CASSPRQGSWNEQFF.

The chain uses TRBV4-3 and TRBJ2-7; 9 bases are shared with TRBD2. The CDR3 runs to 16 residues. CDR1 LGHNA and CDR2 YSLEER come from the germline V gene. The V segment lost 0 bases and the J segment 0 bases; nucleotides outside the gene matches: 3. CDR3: CASSQDLAGLSYEQYF. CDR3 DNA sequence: TGCGCCAGCAGCCAAGACCTAGCGGGACTCTCCTACGAGCAGTACTTC.

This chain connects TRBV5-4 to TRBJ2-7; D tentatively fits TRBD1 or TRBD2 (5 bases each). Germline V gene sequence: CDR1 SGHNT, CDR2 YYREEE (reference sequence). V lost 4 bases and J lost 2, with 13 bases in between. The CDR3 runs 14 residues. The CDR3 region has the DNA TGTGCCAGCAGCGTACGGGGCAGCACCTACGAGCAGTACTTC. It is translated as CASSVRGSTYEQYF.

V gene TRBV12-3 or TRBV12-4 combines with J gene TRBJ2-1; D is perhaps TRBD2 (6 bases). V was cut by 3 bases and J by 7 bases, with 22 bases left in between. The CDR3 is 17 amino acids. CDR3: CASSLPPGGEGLNEQFF. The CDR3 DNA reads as TGTGCCAGCAGTTTGCCCCCCGGGGGAGAAGGGCTAAATGAGCAGTTCTTC.

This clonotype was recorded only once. The CDR3 here is CASSATQGPLGTGELFF. Here the CDR3 DNA reads TGTGCCAGCAGCGCCACCCAGGGACCCCTGGGCACCGGGGAGCTGTTTTTT. The rearrangement links TRBV12-3 or TRBV12-4 to TRBJ2-2, with D possibly being TRBD1 or TRBD2 (5 bases each). V was cut by 6 bases and J by 4 bases, with 21 bases left in between. CDR3 length: 17 amino acids.

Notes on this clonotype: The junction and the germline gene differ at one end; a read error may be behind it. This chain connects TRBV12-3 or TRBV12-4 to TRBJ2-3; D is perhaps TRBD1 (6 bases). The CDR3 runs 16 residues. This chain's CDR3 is CASRLGGSISTDTQYF. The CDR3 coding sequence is TGTGCCAGCAGATTAGGGGGTTCTATTAGCACAGATACGCAGTATTTT.

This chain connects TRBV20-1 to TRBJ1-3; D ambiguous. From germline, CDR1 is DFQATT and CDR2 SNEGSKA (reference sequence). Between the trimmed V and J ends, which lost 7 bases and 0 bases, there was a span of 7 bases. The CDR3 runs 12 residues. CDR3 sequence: CSVQSSGNTIYF. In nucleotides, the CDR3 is TGCAGTGTTCAAAGCTCTGGAAACACCATATATTTT.

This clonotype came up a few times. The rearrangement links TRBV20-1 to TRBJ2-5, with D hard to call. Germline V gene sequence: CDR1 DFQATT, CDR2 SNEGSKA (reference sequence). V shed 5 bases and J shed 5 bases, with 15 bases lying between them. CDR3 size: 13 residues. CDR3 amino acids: CSAPFRAGETQYF. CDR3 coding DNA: TGCAGTGCTCCCTTCCGGGCTGGGGAGACCCAGTACTTC.

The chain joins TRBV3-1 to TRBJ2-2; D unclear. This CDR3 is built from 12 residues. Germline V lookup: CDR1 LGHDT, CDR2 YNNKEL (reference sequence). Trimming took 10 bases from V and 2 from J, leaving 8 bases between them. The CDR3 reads CAIGPNTGELFF. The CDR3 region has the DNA TGTGCCATCGGACCTAACACCGGGGAGCTGTTTTTT.